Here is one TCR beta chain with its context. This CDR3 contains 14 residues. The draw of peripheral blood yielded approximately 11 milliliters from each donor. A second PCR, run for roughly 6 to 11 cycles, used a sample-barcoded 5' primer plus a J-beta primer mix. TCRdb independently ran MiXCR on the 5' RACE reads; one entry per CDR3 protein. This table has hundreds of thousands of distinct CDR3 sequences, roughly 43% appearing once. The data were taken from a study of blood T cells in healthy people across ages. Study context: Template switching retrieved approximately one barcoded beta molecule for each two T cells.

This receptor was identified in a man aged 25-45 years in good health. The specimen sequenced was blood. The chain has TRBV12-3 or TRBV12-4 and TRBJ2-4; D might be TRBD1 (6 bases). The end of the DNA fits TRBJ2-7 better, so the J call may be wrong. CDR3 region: CASSVGQIFYEQYF. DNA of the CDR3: TGTGCCAGCAGTGTAGGACAGATTTTCTACGAGCAGTACTTC.